These T cell receptor beta chains were read from a single sample in a study of T-cell reconstitution after alpha-beta-depleted transplantation in children. TCRdb fed the PCR reads into MiXCR, producing one record per CDR3 protein. Here the sample spans about 400,000 distinct CDR3 sequences, around 21% being singletons. The source was PBMCs from the stem cell graft donor, collected from the stem cell graft. The receptors come from a human donor who donated a stem cell graft to a child with acute myeloid leukemia. The CDR3 runs from the conserved cysteine through the conserved F or W. The D gene is left open where the match is weak. For some rows the clone size is stated as once, few or many, or as a class when expanded; others skip it.

clone_size: few
v_call: TRBV29-1
j_call: TRBJ2-3
d_call: TRBD1
cdr3_aa: CSGTGQGNPDTQYF
cdr3_nt: TGCAGCGGTACCGGACAGGGTAACCCAGATACGCAGTATTTT

clone_size: -
v_call: TRBV28
j_call: TRBJ2-7
d_call: -
cdr3_aa: CASSRTGLTSYEQYF
cdr3_nt: TGTGCCAGCAGCCGAACGGGTCTAACCTCCTACGAGCAGTACTTC

clone_size: many
v_call: TRBV20-1
j_call: TRBJ2-7
d_call: -
cdr3_aa: CSAPRSDYEQYF
cdr3_nt: TGCAGTGCCCCAAGGTCAGACTACGAGCAGTACTTC

clone_size: few
v_call: TRBV20-1
j_call: TRBJ2-7
d_call: -
cdr3_aa: CSARDLQFYEQYF
cdr3_nt: TGCAGTGCTAGAGACCTACAGTTCTACGAGCAGTACTTC

clone_size: few
v_call: TRBV4-1
j_call: TRBJ1-2
d_call: -
cdr3_aa: CASSQVGAGVFGYTF
cdr3_nt: TGCGCCAGCAGCCAAGTCGGGGCAGGGGTTTTTGGCTACACCTTC

clone_size: few
v_call: TRBV19
j_call: TRBJ1-5
d_call: -
cdr3_aa: CASSMRRVGQPQHF
cdr3_nt: TGTGCCAGTAGTATGCGCAGGGTAGGTCAGCCCCAGCATTTT

clone_size: -
v_call: TRBV20-1
j_call: TRBJ2-7
d_call: TRBD1
cdr3_aa: CSARDQQTTGRSYEQYF
cdr3_nt: TGCAGTGCTAGAGATCAGCAGACGACAGGGCGATCCTACGAGCAGTACTTC

clone_size: -
v_call: TRBV12-3/TRBV12-4
j_call: TRBJ2-2
d_call: -
cdr3_aa: CASSFWGPRNTGELFF
cdr3_nt: TGTGCCAGCAGTTTTTGGGGCCCGCGGAACACCGGGGAGCTGTTTTTT

clone_size: few
v_call: TRBV25-1
j_call: TRBJ2-7
d_call: -
cdr3_aa: CAIADNYEQYF
cdr3_nt: TGTGCCATCGCCGACAACTACGAGCAGTACTTC

clone_size: few
v_call: TRBV20-1
j_call: TRBJ2-5
d_call: TRBD1
cdr3_aa: CSATRIPGTGGQETQYF
cdr3_nt: TGCAGTGCAACGAGAATTCCCGGGACAGGGGGTCAAGAGACCCAGTACTTC

clone_size: -
v_call: TRBV2
j_call: TRBJ2-7
d_call: -
cdr3_aa: CASTGRYEQYF
cdr3_nt: TGTGCCAGCACGGGGCGTTACGAGCAGTACTTC

clone_size: many
v_call: TRBV29-1
j_call: TRBJ1-1
d_call: -
cdr3_aa: CSVTTTNTEAFF
cdr3_nt: TGCAGCGTGACGACCACCAACACTGAAGCTTTCTTT

clone_size: few
v_call: TRBV5-1
j_call: TRBJ2-1
d_call: TRBD1
cdr3_aa: CASSLVQGAHNEQFF
cdr3_nt: TGCGCCAGCAGCTTGGTCCAGGGGGCTCACAATGAGCAGTTCTTC

clone_size: many
v_call: TRBV20-1
j_call: TRBJ2-1
d_call: -
cdr3_aa: CSARAEQSSYNEQFF
cdr3_nt: TGCAGTGCTAGAGCTGAACAGAGCTCCTACAATGAGCAGTTCTTC

clone_size: -
v_call: TRBV5-1
j_call: TRBJ1-5
d_call: TRBD1
cdr3_aa: CASSSTGDSNQPQHF
cdr3_nt: TGCGCCAGCAGCTCGACAGGGGATAGCAATCAGCCCCAGCATTTT

clone_size: many
v_call: TRBV12-3/TRBV12-4
j_call: TRBJ2-2
d_call: -
cdr3_aa: CASRWRGNTGELFF
cdr3_nt: TGTGCCAGCAGGTGGCGGGGAAACACCGGGGAGCTGTTTTTT

clone_size: -
v_call: TRBV28
j_call: TRBJ2-1
d_call: TRBD2
cdr3_aa: CASRSSGRASNEQFF
cdr3_nt: TGTGCCAGCAGGTCTAGCGGGAGGGCCTCCAATGAGCAGTTCTTC

clone_size: many
v_call: TRBV29-1
j_call: TRBJ2-1
d_call: -
cdr3_aa: CSVAQYHNEQFF
cdr3_nt: TGCAGCGTTGCCCAGTATCACAATGAGCAGTTCTTC

clone_size: many
v_call: TRBV29-1
j_call: TRBJ2-7
d_call: TRBD1
cdr3_aa: CSVEGQKRYEQYF
cdr3_nt: TGCAGCGTTGAGGGACAGAAAAGGTACGAGCAGTACTTC

clone_size: -
v_call: TRBV12-3/TRBV12-4
j_call: TRBJ2-6
d_call: -
cdr3_aa: CASSPLNSGANVLTF
cdr3_nt: TGTGCCAGCAGTCCCCTGAACTCTGGGGCCAACGTCCTGACTTTC

clone_size: few
v_call: TRBV12-3/TRBV12-4
j_call: TRBJ1-2
d_call: -
cdr3_aa: CASSLVAFGYGYTF
cdr3_nt: TGTGCCAGCAGTTTAGTGGCTTTTGGGTATGGCTACACCTTC

clone_size: many
v_call: TRBV4-2
j_call: TRBJ2-1
d_call: -
cdr3_aa: CASSQLRPSSYNEQFF
cdr3_nt: TGTGCCAGCAGCCAATTGAGGCCAAGCTCCTACAATGAGCAGTTCTTC

clone_size: once
v_call: TRBV20-1
j_call: TRBJ2-1
d_call: -
cdr3_aa: CSARGGISSYNEQFF
cdr3_nt: TGCAGTGCTAGGGGGGGTATAAGCTCCTACAATGAGCAGTTCTTC

clone_size: many
v_call: TRBV7-8
j_call: TRBJ2-1
d_call: TRBD2
cdr3_aa: CASSLAVAGSSYNEQFF
cdr3_nt: TGTGCCAGCAGCTTAGCGGTAGCGGGAAGCTCCTACAATGAGCAGTTCTTC

clone_size: -
v_call: TRBV5-1
j_call: TRBJ2-7
d_call: TRBD1
cdr3_aa: CASSLEGQPYEQYF
cdr3_nt: TGCGCCAGCAGCTTGGAGGGACAGCCCTACGAGCAGTACTTC

clone_size: -
v_call: TRBV5-1
j_call: TRBJ2-3
d_call: TRBD2
cdr3_aa: CASGQLAGSTDTQYF
cdr3_nt: TGCGCCAGCGGCCAACTAGCGGGCAGCACAGATACGCAGTATTTT

clone_size: -
v_call: TRBV15
j_call: TRBJ2-7
d_call: TRBD2
cdr3_aa: CATSRLGLAGQHLEQYF
cdr3_nt: TGTGCCACCAGCAGACTGGGACTAGCGGGCCAACACCTCGAGCAGTACTTC